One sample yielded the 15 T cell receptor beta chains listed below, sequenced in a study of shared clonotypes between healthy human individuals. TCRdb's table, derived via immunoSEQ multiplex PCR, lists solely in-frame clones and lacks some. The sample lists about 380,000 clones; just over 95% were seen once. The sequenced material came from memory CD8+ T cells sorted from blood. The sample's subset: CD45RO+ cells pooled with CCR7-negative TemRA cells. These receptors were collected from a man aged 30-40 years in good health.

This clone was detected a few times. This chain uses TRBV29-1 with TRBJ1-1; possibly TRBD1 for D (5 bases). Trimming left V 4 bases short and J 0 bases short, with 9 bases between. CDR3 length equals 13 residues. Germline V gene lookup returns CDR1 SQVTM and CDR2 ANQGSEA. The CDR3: CSVVARVNTEAFF. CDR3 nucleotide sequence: TGCAGCGTTGTGGCCAGGGTGAACACTGAAGCTTTCTTT.

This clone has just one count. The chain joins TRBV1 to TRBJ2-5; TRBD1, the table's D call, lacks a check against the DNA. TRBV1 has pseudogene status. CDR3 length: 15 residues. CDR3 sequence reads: CTSSQDGGGQETQYF. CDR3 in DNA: TGCACCAGCAGCCAAGATGGGGGCGGCCAAGAGACCCAGTACTTC.

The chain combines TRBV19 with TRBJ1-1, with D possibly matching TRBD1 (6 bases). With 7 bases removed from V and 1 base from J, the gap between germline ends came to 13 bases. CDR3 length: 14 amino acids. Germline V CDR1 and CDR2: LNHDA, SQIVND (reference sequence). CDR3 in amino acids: CASNIQGTNTEAFF. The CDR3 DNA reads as TGTGCCAGTAACATACAGGGAACGAACACTGAAGCTTTCTTT.

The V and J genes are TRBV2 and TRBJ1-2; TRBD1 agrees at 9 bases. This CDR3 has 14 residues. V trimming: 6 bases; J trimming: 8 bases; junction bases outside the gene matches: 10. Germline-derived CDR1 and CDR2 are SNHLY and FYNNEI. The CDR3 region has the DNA TGTGCCAGCAGACCCGGGACAGGGTCGAGCGGCTACACCTTC. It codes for CASRPGTGSSGYTF.

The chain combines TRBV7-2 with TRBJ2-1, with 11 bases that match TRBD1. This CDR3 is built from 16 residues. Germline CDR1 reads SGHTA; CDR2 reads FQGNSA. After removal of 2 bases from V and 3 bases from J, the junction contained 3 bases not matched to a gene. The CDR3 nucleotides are TGTGCCAGCAGCTTATTCGGGACAGGGGGCTACAATGAGCAGTTCTTC. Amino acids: CASSLFGTGGYNEQFF.

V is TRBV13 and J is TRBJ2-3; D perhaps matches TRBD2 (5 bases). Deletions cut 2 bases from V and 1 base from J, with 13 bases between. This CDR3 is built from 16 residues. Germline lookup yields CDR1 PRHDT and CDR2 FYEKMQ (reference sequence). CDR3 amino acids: CASSLTRAGGTDTQYF. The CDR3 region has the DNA TGTGCCAGCAGCTTAACGCGGGCTGGGGGCACAGATACGCAGTATTTT.

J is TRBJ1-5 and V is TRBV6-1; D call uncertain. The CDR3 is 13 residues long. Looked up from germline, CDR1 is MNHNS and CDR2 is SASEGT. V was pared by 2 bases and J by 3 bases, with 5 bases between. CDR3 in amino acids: CASSERPNQPQHF. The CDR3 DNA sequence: TGTGCCAGCAGTGAAAGGCCCAATCAGCCCCAGCATTTT.

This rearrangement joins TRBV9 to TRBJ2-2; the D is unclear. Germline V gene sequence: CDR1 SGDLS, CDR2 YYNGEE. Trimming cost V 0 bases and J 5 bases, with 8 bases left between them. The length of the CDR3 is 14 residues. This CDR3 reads CASSVARGTGELFF. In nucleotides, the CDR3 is TGTGCCAGCAGCGTAGCCCGAGGTACCGGGGAGCTGTTTTTT.

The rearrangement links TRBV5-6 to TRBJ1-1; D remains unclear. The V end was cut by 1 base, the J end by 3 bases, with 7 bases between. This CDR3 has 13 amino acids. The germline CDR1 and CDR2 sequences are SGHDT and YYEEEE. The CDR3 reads CASSLSGYTEAFF. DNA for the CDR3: TGTGCCAGCAGCTTGTCAGGTTACACTGAAGCTTTCTTT.

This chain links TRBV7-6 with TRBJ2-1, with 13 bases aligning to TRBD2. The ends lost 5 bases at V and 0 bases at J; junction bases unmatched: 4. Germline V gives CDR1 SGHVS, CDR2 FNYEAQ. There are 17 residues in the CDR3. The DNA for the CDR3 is TGTGCCAGCAGCGCGGGACTAGCGGGATACTCCTACAATGAGCAGTTCTTC. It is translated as CASSAGLAGYSYNEQFF.

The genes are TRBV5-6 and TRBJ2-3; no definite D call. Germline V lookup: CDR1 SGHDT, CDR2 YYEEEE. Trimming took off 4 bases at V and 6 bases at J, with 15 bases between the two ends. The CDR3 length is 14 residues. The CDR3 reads CASSPPSRADTQYF. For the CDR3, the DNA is TGTGCCAGCAGCCCGCCCTCTAGGGCGGATACGCAGTATTTT.

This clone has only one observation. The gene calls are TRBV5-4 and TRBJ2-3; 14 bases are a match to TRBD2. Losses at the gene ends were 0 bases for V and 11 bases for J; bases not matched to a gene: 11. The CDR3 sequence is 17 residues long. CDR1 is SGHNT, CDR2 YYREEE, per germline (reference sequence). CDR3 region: CASSLETSGRAHLLQYF. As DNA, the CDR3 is TGTGCCAGCAGCTTGGAGACTAGCGGGAGGGCCCACCTCCTGCAGTATTTT.

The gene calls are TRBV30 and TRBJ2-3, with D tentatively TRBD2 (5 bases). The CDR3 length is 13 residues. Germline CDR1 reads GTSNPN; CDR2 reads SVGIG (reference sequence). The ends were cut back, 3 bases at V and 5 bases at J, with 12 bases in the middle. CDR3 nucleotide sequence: TGTGCCTGGAGCAGAGTAGGAGGAGATACGCAGTATTTT. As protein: CAWSRVGGDTQYF.

The CDR3 is CASSQTGGGQPQHF. The DNA for the CDR3 is TGTGCCAGCAGTCAGACGGGGGGTGGTCAGCCCCAGCATTTT. The V gene is TRBV6-6, the J gene TRBJ1-5; D possibly corresponds to TRBD1 (5 bases). This CDR3 is built from 14 residues. The V gene lost 5 bases and the J gene lost 6 bases, with 14 bases spanning the gap. Germline V lookup: CDR1 MNHNY, CDR2 SVGAGI (reference sequence).

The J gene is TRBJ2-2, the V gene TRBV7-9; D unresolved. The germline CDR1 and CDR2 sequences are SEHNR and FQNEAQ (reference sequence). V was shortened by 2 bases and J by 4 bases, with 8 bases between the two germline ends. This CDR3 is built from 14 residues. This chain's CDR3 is CASSLPGATGELFF. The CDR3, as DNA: TGTGCCAGCAGCTTACCGGGTGCCACCGGGGAGCTGTTTTTT.